Listed here are 19 T cell receptor beta chains from one sample, sequenced in a study of T cells in localized non-small cell lung cancer. Libraries were prepared by immunoSEQ multiplex PCR; TCRdb keeps only in-frame clonotypes and omits some of them. The data hold around 40,000 clones, with roughly nine tenths observed a single time. Sequenced material: peripheral blood, taken before any cancer treatment. The receptors stem from a woman aged 18-55 years with stage III lung adenocarcinoma.

This rearrangement joins TRBV5-1 to TRBJ2-7; 8 bases fit TRBD2. With 0 bases clipped from V and 4 bases from J, the junction kept 3 bases outside the gene matches. The germline V gene has CDR1 SGHRS and CDR2 YFSETQ. The CDR3 sequence is 14 residues long. CDR3 residues: CASSLASGGYEQYF. In nucleotides, the CDR3 is TGCGCCAGCAGCTTGGCCAGCGGGGGATACGAGCAGTACTTC.

The rearrangement joins TRBV5-3 to TRBJ2-7, with a weak D call TRBD2 (7 bases). TRBV5-3 is an ORF, and what it does is uncertain. There are 16 residues in the CDR3. Trimming shortened V by 0 bases and J by 2 bases, and 15 bases separated the two germline ends. CDR3 region: CARSLAFRGGTYEQYF. The DNA of the CDR3 is TGTGCCAGAAGCTTGGCGTTCAGGGGAGGGACCTACGAGCAGTACTTC.

This sequence joins TRBV9 and TRBJ2-5; no clear D gene. Germline loops: CDR1 SGDLS, CDR2 YYNGEE. The CDR3 contains 14 residues. Between the trimmed V and J ends, which lost 4 bases and 1 base, there was a span of 11 bases. CDR3 bases: TGTGCCAGCAGCTTAGATCCAGTCCAAGAGACCCAGTACTTC. This sequence encodes CASSLDPVQETQYF.

This clone is a singleton in its sample. CDR3 sequence: CASSLGQFSGNTIYF. The DNA of the CDR3 is TGTGCCAGCAGTCTGGGACAGTTCTCTGGAAACACCATATATTTT. The chain recombines TRBV2 with TRBJ1-3; 7 positions agree with TRBD1. This CDR3 comprises 15 residues. Germline-derived CDR1 and CDR2 are SNHLY and FYNNEI. J was trimmed by 0 bases and V by 5 bases; bases with no gene match: 4.

The rearrangement joins TRBV7-2 to TRBJ2-1; D unclear. Germline V lookup: CDR1 SGHTA, CDR2 FQGNSA. Trimming left V 4 bases short and J 5 bases short, with 9 bases between. This CDR3 is built from 13 residues. CDR3 bases: TGTGCCAGCAGCTGGCGCCAAAACAATGAGCAGTTCTTC. This codes for CASSWRQNNEQFF.

The rearrangement links TRBV6-6 to TRBJ2-2; possibly TRBD1 or TRBD2 for D (5 bases each). From germline, CDR1 is MNHNY and CDR2 SVGAGI (reference sequence). CDR3 length: 13 amino acids. Between the trimmed V and J ends, which lost 6 bases and 7 bases, there was a span of 12 bases. CDR3 region: CASSPPGRGELFF. The CDR3 DNA is TGTGCCAGCAGCCCCCCGGGGCGCGGGGAGCTGTTTTTT.

V is TRBV11-1 and J is TRBJ2-7; the match to TRBD1 covers 12 bases. Unmatched junction bases numbered 14, after V lost 5 bases and J lost 0 bases. Germline CDR1 SGHAT, CDR2 FQDESV (reference sequence). This CDR3 comprises 19 residues. CDR3 residues: CASSAPGQGARDSSYEQYF. Here the CDR3 DNA reads TGTGCCAGCAGCGCGCCGGGACAGGGGGCGAGGGACTCCTCCTACGAGCAGTACTTC.

The chain links TRBV7-2 to TRBJ2-2; tentatively, D is TRBD2 (7 bases). V was cut by 5 bases and J by 4 bases, with 17 bases left in between. There are 16 residues in the CDR3. Germline values: CDR1 SGHTA, CDR2 FQGNSA. CDR3 sequence reads: CASSPSGGAGTGELFF. The CDR3 DNA is TGTGCCAGCAGCCCCTCGGGGGGCGCTGGCACCGGGGAGCTGTTTTTT.

The chain has TRBV2 and TRBJ2-5; D is unclear. V was pared by 6 bases and J by 5 bases, with 10 bases between. The CDR3 is 12 residues long. Germline V lookup: CDR1 SNHLY, CDR2 FYNNEI. CDR3 bases: TGTGCCAGCAGCCTCGGCCGGGAGACCCAGTACTTC. It encodes CASSLGRETQYF.

This clone was picked up one time. The gene calls are TRBV6-1 and TRBJ2-1; D unresolved. This CDR3 contains 13 residues. Per germline, CDR1 MNHNS and CDR2 SASEGT. V was trimmed by 8 bases and J by 0 bases, leaving 8 bases between them. CDR3 nucleotide sequence: TGTGCCAGCGGCAGTTACTCCTACAATGAGCAGTTCTTC. It translates to CASGSYSYNEQFF.

The rearrangement joins TRBV19 to TRBJ2-3; 9 bases are shared with TRBD2. CDR3 size: 14 residues. Germline V gene lookup returns CDR1 LNHDA and CDR2 SQIVND (reference sequence). Trimming took 6 bases from V and 0 from J; bases not matched to a gene: 1. This CDR3 reads CASRAGGSTDTQYF. The DNA for the CDR3 is TGTGCCAGTAGGGCGGGGGGGAGCACAGATACGCAGTATTTT.

The chain recombines TRBV30 with TRBJ1-1, with 9 bases matching TRBD1. V trimming: 3 bases; J trimming: 3 bases; junction bases outside the gene matches: 5. This CDR3 is 14 amino acids long. Germline V lookup: CDR1 GTSNPN, CDR2 SVGIG (reference sequence). The CDR3, as DNA: TGTGCCTGGAGCCGGACAGGGGTCCACACTGAAGCTTTCTTT. This sequence encodes CAWSRTGVHTEAFF.

The chain has TRBV5-1 and TRBJ2-2; TRBD1 aligns across 10 bases. Germline V gene sequence: CDR1 SGHRS, CDR2 YFSETQ. Trimming at V came to 3 bases and at J to 6 bases, leaving 5 bases not matched to a gene. The CDR3 consists of 15 residues. In DNA, the CDR3 is TGCGCCAGCAGCTCCCGGACAGGGGGATCCGGGGAGCTGTTTTTT. Its translation is CASSSRTGGSGELFF.

This sequence joins TRBV19 and TRBJ1-2; D unresolved. Trimming pared 6 bases from V and 1 base from J, leaving 12 bases between. The V gene's germline CDR1 is LNHDA and CDR2 SQIVND (reference sequence). CDR3 size: 14 residues. The CDR3, as DNA: TGTGCCAGTAGAGCCCTCGGTGATAACTATGGCTACACCTTC. Its translation is CASRALGDNYGYTF.

This clone has a handful of counts. V and J are TRBV5-4 and TRBJ2-7; D is perhaps TRBD1 or TRBD2 (5 bases each). V lost 4 bases and J lost 7, with 21 bases in between. This CDR3 has 15 residues. The germline V gene encodes CDR1 SGHNT and CDR2 YYREEE (reference sequence). The CDR3 DNA follows: TGTGCCAGCAGCCCCGGGACGGGGTTGGGGGAAGAGCAGTACTTC. It codes for CASSPGTGLGEEQYF.

The chain links TRBV19 to TRBJ2-1, with TRBD2 identical over 10 bases. Germline V gene data show CDR1 as LNHDA and CDR2 as SQIVND (reference sequence). This CDR3 comprises 15 residues. The junction had 11 bases not matched to a gene; V was cut back by 5 bases and J by 10 bases. The CDR3 sequence: CASSPSGGAGLEQFF. The CDR3 DNA sequence: TGTGCCAGTAGTCCGAGCGGGGGGGCCGGTTTAGAGCAGTTCTTC.

This clone showed up just once. CDR3 in amino acids: CASSGGQGTLTNEKLFF. Here the CDR3 DNA reads TGTGCCAGCAGTGGAGGACAGGGGACCCTAACTAATGAAAAACTGTTTTTT. This sequence joins TRBV25-1 and TRBJ1-4, with 9 bases identical to TRBD1. Germline V gene sequence: CDR1 MGHDK, CDR2 SYGVNS. V dropped 4 bases and J dropped 1; count of bases not matched to a gene: 7. The CDR3 has 17 residues. The whole variable domain, remainder taken from reference TRBV25-1 and TRBJ1-4, is EADIYQTPRYLVIGTGKKITLECSQTMGHDKMYWYQQDPGMELHLIHYSYGVNSTEKGDLSSESTVSRIRTEHFPLTLESARPSHTSQYLCASSGGQGTLTNEKLFFGSGTQLSVL.

This clone was counted between two and nine times. This chain connects TRBV7-9 to TRBJ2-7; the match to TRBD1 covers 10 bases. This CDR3 is 16 amino acids long. J lost 3 bases, V lost 3 bases, and 8 bases had no gene match. Per germline, CDR1 SEHNR and CDR2 FQNEAQ (reference sequence). CDR3 nucleotide sequence: TGTGCCAGCAGCTTGTCTCCGGGACAGGGGATCTACGAGCAGTACTTC. Its protein is CASSLSPGQGIYEQYF.

The chain is built from TRBV7-7 and TRBJ2-5; 8 positions match TRBD2. V shed 4 bases, J shed 5 bases, and the junction held 12 bases outside the gene matches. Germline V gene data show CDR1 as SSHAT and CDR2 as FNYEAQ (reference sequence). The CDR3 sequence is 16 residues long. In DNA, the CDR3 is TGTGCCAGCAGCTCCCCTACGGGGGGGGGCCTTGAGACCCAGTACTTC. This sequence encodes CASSSPTGGGLETQYF. Filled out from reference TRBV7-7 and TRBJ2-5, the complete variable domain reads GAGVSQSPRYKVTKRGQDVTLRCDPISSHATLYWYQQALGQGPEFLTYFNYEAQPDKSGLPSDRFSAERPEGSISTLTIQRTEQRDSAMYRCASSSPTGGGLETQYFGPGTRLLVL.